Below, 8 T cell receptor beta chains from the same sample are listed, as sequenced in a study of a mutant IDH1 vaccine in newly diagnosed glioma. Clones were read by immunoSEQ multiplex PCR, and TCRdb kept only the in-frame ones, dropping some. The sample lists around 25,000 clones, around 77% occurring once. Their specific antigens are unknown. Documented time point: week 11, during vaccination. Vaccinated patients received 300 ug of mutant IDH1 20-mer peptide per dose, with topical imiquimod. The specimen was PBMCs, collected from a glioma patient whose treatment included an IDH1 peptide vaccine. The receptors shown here come from a woman younger than 35 with glioma.

The chain employs TRBV9 and TRBJ2-7; D may be TRBD1 or TRBD2 (5 bases each). The length of the CDR3 is 15 residues. V was pared by 2 bases and J by 4 bases, with 16 bases between. Germline V lookup: CDR1 SGDLS, CDR2 YYNGEE. CDR3 residues: CASSVDVGRGYEQYF. The CDR3, as DNA: TGTGCCAGCAGCGTTGATGTGGGGCGAGGGTACGAGCAGTACTTC.

The chain uses TRBV25-1 and TRBJ1-1, with no clear D. V was shortened by 0 bases and J by 4 bases, with 3 bases between the two germline ends. Germline V gene sequence: CDR1 MGHDK, CDR2 SYGVNS. This CDR3 contains 12 residues. DNA for the CDR3: TGTGCCAGCAGTGAATACGGCACTGAAGCTTTCTTT. It is translated as CASSEYGTEAFF.

The chain employs TRBV10-3 and TRBJ2-7, with D possibly matching TRBD2 (6 bases). The length of the CDR3 is 13 residues. The germline CDR1 and CDR2 sequences are ENHRY and SYGVKD. Trimming shortened V by 0 bases and J by 7 bases, and 10 bases separated the two germline ends. The CDR3 protein is CAISESGSGEQYF. The CDR3 coding sequence is TGTGCCATCAGTGAGTCGGGTAGCGGTGAGCAGTACTTC.

The V gene is TRBV6-1, the J gene TRBJ1-4, with D possibly TRBD1 on 6 matching bases. The V end was cut by 6 bases, the J end by 5 bases, with 16 bases between. Germline CDR1 MNHNS, CDR2 SASEGT. The CDR3 has 15 amino acids. The CDR3 loop reads CASRGPTGSNEKLFF. The CDR3 DNA reads as TGTGCCAGCAGGGGACCCACAGGGTCCAATGAAAAACTGTTTTTT.

The chain couples TRBV6-1 to TRBJ2-1; D is perhaps TRBD2 (6 bases). The V and J ends lost 10 bases and 8 bases respectively, with 18 bases between them. CDR3 size: 13 residues. The V gene's germline CDR1 is MNHNS and CDR2 SASEGT. The CDR3 sequence is CATPGGSWDEQFF. The CDR3 bases are TGTGCCACACCCGGGGGTTCTTGGGATGAGCAGTTCTTC.

The rearrangement links TRBV7-2 to TRBJ1-2; a weak D match, TRBD1 (6 bases). Germline values: CDR1 SGHTA, CDR2 FQGNSA. Between the trimmed V and J ends, which lost 5 bases and 7 bases, there was a span of 14 bases. This CDR3 has 13 residues. The DNA of the CDR3 is TGTGCCAGCAGCCCACTCAGGGGAGGTGGCTACACCTTC. Translated, it gives CASSPLRGGGYTF.

This clone is a singleton in its sample. V gene TRBV14 combines with J gene TRBJ2-5; the D gene could be TRBD1 or TRBD2 (5 bases each). The germline V gene encodes CDR1 SGHDN and CDR2 FVKESK. This CDR3 has 15 amino acids. Trimming took 4 bases from V and 4 from J, leaving 16 bases between them. The CDR3 nucleotides read TGTGCCAGCAGCCCCCAGGGAACGAGGGGAGAGACCCAGTACTTC. Translated: CASSPQGTRGETQYF.

This rearrangement joins TRBV5-4 to TRBJ1-3; D remains unclear. This CDR3 is built from 12 residues. Germline CDR1 reads SGHNT; CDR2 reads YYREEE (reference sequence). The V end lost 2 bases, the J end lost 2 bases, and 2 bases lay between the germline ends. The CDR3 sequence: CASSFPGNTIYF. The CDR3 region has the DNA TGTGCCAGCAGCTTTCCTGGAAACACCATATATTTT. The complete variable domain, with remaining parts taken from reference TRBV5-4 and TRBJ1-3, reads ETGVTQSPTHLIKTRGQQVTLRCSSQSGHNTVSWYQQALGQGPQFIFQYYREEENGRGNFPPRFSGLQFPNYSSELNVNALELDDSALYLCASSFPGNTIYFGEGSWLTVV.